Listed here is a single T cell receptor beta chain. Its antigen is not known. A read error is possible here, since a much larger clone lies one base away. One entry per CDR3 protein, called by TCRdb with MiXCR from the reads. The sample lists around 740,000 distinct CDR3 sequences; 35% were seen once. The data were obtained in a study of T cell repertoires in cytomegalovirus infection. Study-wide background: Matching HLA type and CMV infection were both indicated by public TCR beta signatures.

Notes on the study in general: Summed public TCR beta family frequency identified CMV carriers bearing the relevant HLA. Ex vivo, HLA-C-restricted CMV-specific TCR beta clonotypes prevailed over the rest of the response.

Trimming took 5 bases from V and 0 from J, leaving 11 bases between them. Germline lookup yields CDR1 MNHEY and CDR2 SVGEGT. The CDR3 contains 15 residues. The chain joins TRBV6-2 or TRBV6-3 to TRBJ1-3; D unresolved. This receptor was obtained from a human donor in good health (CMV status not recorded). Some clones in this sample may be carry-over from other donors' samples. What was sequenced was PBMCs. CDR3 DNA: TGTGCCAGCAGTACTGGACGGCTCTCTGGAAACACCATATATTTT. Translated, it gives CASSTGRLSGNTIYF.